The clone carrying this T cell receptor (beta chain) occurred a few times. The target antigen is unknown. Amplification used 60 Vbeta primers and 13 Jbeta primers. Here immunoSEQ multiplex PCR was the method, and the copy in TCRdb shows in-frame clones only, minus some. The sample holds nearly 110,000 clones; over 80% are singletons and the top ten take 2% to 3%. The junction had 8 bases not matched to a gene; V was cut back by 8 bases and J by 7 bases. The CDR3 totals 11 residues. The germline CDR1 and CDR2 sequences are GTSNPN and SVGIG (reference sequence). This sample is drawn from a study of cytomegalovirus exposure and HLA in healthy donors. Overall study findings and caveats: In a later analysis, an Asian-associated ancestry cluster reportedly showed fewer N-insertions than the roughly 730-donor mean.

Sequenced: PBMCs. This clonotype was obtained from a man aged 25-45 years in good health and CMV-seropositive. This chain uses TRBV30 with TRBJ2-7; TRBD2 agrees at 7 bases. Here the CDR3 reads CAGGRIREQYF. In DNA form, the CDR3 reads TGTGCCGGCGGGAGAATACGAGAGCAGTACTTC.